The 23 T cell receptor beta chains below all came from one sample that was sequenced in a study of blood T cell repertoires in COVID-19. This table comes from immunoSEQ multiplex PCR, and its TCRdb copy is limited to in-frame clones, with some not included. The sample has around 100,000 clones; just under 80% are singletons. Sequences were obtained from peripheral blood. The receptors were gathered from a woman between 65 and 79 years old with acute or convalescent COVID-19.

The chain combines TRBV4-2 with TRBJ2-6; 8 positions match TRBD1. This CDR3 has 17 amino acids. Germline assignment: CDR1 LGHNA and CDR2 YNFKEQ. J lost 0 bases, V lost 7 bases, and 8 bases had no gene match. CDR3 nucleotide sequence: TGTGCCAGCACCCTCGGACAGGGCTTCTCTGGGGCCAACGTCCTGACTTTC. It codes for CASTLGQGFSGANVLTF.

The V call is TRBV5-4, the J call TRBJ1-1, with 8 nucleotides matching TRBD1. The trim removed 0 bases at V and 1 base at J, leaving 5 bases unmatched. The CDR3 sequence is 16 residues long. Per the germline V gene, CDR1 is SGHNT and CDR2 is YYREEE (reference sequence). The CDR3 DNA sequence: TGTGCCAGCAGCTTGGATTTGGACAGGGCGAACACTGAAGCTTTCTTT. This sequence encodes CASSLDLDRANTEAFF.

The chain recombines TRBV25-1 with TRBJ1-1; no clear D gene. The V gene lost 4 bases and the J gene lost 8 bases, with 8 bases spanning the gap. The CDR3 consists of 11 residues. From germline, CDR1 is MGHDK and CDR2 SYGVNS. For the CDR3, the DNA is TGTGCCAGCAGTGGCCGGGAAGAAGCTTTCTTT. Translating gives CASSGREEAFF.

The chain combines TRBV9 with TRBJ2-2, with 12 bases aligning to TRBD2. Germline V gene data show CDR1 as SGDLS and CDR2 as YYNGEE. J gave up 3 bases and V 5 bases, and 2 bases lay outside the gene matches. CDR3 length: 15 amino acids. CDR3 bases: TGTGCCAGCAGTGCTAGCGGGGGGGACACCGGGGAGCTGTTTTTT. It codes for CASSASGGDTGELFF.

The chain uses TRBV29-1 and TRBJ2-6; no definite D call. The CDR3 runs 13 residues. V shed 4 bases and J shed 1 base, with 5 bases lying between them. CDR1 is SQVTM and CDR2 is ANQGSEA in the germline V gene. The CDR3: CSVAGSGANVLTF. Written as DNA, the CDR3 is TGCAGCGTTGCCGGTTCTGGGGCCAACGTCCTGACTTTC.

The chain has TRBV27 and TRBJ2-5, with a tentative D call TRBD1 (6 bases). Germline V CDR1 and CDR2: MNHEY, SMNVEV (reference sequence). The length of the CDR3 is 15 residues. V lost 5 bases, J lost 5 bases, and 18 bases lay in between. The CDR3 DNA reads TGTGCCAGCAGTCCCCTGGCAGGGGCCCAGGAGACCCAGTACTTC. Its translation: CASSPLAGAQETQYF.

The J gene is TRBJ2-1, the V gene TRBV18; 12 nucleotides agree with TRBD2. V lost 3 bases and J lost 8; bases outside the gene matches: 8. CDR1 and CDR2 from the germline V gene are KGHSH and LQKENI. This CDR3 has 16 amino acids. CDR3: CASSPGVASGGDEQFF. CDR3 nucleotide sequence: TGTGCCAGCTCACCTGGAGTGGCTAGCGGGGGGGATGAGCAGTTCTTC.

The chain is built from TRBV5-1 and TRBJ1-1; D is perhaps TRBD1 (6 bases). V was clipped by 4 bases and J by 2 bases, with 15 bases between them. This CDR3 region has 15 residues. Per germline, CDR1 SGHRS and CDR2 YFSETQ. The CDR3 region is CASSAQGRDNTEAFF. CDR3 DNA: TGCGCCAGCAGCGCACAGGGCCGGGACAACACTGAAGCTTTCTTT.

This rearrangement joins TRBV6-5 to TRBJ2-7; 9 positions match TRBD1. Germline V gene sequence: CDR1 MNHEY, CDR2 SVGAGI. Unmatched junction bases numbered 1, after V lost 0 bases and J lost 1 base. This CDR3 comprises 15 residues. The CDR3 reads CASSYSGTGSYEQYV. CDR3 sequence (DNA): TGTGCCAGCAGTTACTCCGGGACAGGGTCCTACGAGCAGTACGTC.

The gene calls are TRBV10-1 and TRBJ2-5; D might be TRBD1 (6 bases). Trimming took off 4 bases at V and 7 bases at J, with 13 bases between the two ends. The CDR3 runs 13 residues. In germline, CDR1 is WNHNN, CDR2 SYGVQD (reference sequence). DNA of the CDR3: TGCGCCAGCAGTGCTACAGGGAGTTCGACCCAGTACTTC. Its protein is CASSATGSSTQYF.

The genes are TRBV6-5 and TRBJ1-5; D not certain. V lost 6 bases and J 7 bases, leaving 10 bases between the germline ends. Germline loops: CDR1 MNHEY, CDR2 SVGAGI. The CDR3 spans 12 residues. The CDR3 is CASSLSGQPQHF. The CDR3 DNA reads TGTGCCAGCAGCCTCTCGGGGCAGCCCCAGCATTTT.

Here the CDR3 DNA reads TGCGCCAGCAGCCCCGGACAGGGGATCTGGGAGGAGCAGTTCTTC. Protein sequence: CASSPGQGIWEEQFF. The J gene is TRBJ2-1, the V gene TRBV10-1; 9 nucleotides agree with TRBD1. CDR1 and CDR2 from the germline V gene are WNHNN and SYGVQD (reference sequence). With V trimmed by 6 bases and J by 10 bases, 13 bases remained unmatched. This CDR3 is built from 15 residues.

J is TRBJ2-5 and V is TRBV3-1 (or the pseudogene TRBV3-2); D possibly corresponds to TRBD2 (5 bases). The CDR3 has 15 residues. The V end was cut by 2 bases, the J end by 3 bases, with 13 bases between. Germline V gene data show CDR1 as LGHDT and CDR2 as YNNKEL (reference sequence). The CDR3 protein is CASSQQPGREETQYF. The DNA for the CDR3 is TGTGCCAGCAGCCAACAACCTGGGAGAGAAGAGACCCAGTACTTC.

A single count supports this clone. The rearrangement uses TRBV6-2 or TRBV6-3 and TRBJ1-1; weak D call: TRBD1 (6 bases). This CDR3 region has 16 residues. CDR1 is MNHEY and CDR2 is SVGEGT in the germline V gene. Trimming took 0 bases from V and 5 from J, leaving 16 bases between them. CDR3 amino acids: CASSYSLGGAETEAFF. CDR3 bases: TGTGCCAGCAGTTACTCCCTAGGGGGGGCGGAAACTGAAGCTTTCTTT.

The rearrangement joins TRBV30 to TRBJ1-2; D uncertain. V was clipped by 3 bases and J by 0 bases, with 2 bases between them. The CDR3 totals 11 residues. Germline values: CDR1 GTSNPN, CDR2 SVGIG (reference sequence). The CDR3 protein is CAWSSNYGYTF. The CDR3 region has the DNA TGTGCCTGGAGCTCTAACTATGGCTACACCTTC.

This clone was seen only a few times. The chain joins TRBV4-1 to TRBJ1-2, with a tentative D call TRBD1 (6 bases). The CDR3 runs 15 residues. Per germline, CDR1 MGHRA and CDR2 YSYEKL. Trimming removed 4 bases at V and 4 bases at J, with 16 bases between. CDR3: CASSPPQGWTYGYTF. CDR3 nucleotide sequence: TGCGCCAGCAGCCCACCCCAGGGGTGGACCTATGGCTACACCTTC.

The chain has TRBV19 and TRBJ1-2; 9 bases align to TRBD1. After removal of 4 bases from V and 3 bases from J, the junction contained 9 bases not matched to a gene. Germline-derived CDR1 and CDR2 are LNHDA and SQIVND (reference sequence). CDR3 length: 16 residues. The CDR3 DNA sequence: TGTGCCAGTAGTAGTCTTCACAGGGGGCTGGACTATGGCTACACCTTC. Its translation is CASSSLHRGLDYGYTF.

This chain uses TRBV29-1 with TRBJ1-5; the D gene is possibly TRBD1 (5 bases). The germline gives CDR1 SQVTM, CDR2 ANQGSEA. CDR3 size: 14 residues. V shed 4 bases and J shed 6 bases, with 16 bases lying between them. The CDR3 region has the DNA TGCAGCGTTGGAGGCAGGGAGGCCGCTCAGCCCCAGCATTTT. Protein: CSVGGREAAQPQHF.

The chain links TRBV19 to TRBJ1-2; 12 bases match TRBD1. Germline CDR1 LNHDA, CDR2 SQIVND (reference sequence). The CDR3 runs to 15 residues. The V segment lost 3 bases and the J segment 6 bases; nucleotides outside the gene matches: 5. In DNA form, the CDR3 reads TGTGCCAGTAGTATTCTGGGGACAGGGGGCAATGGCTACACCTTC. It translates to CASSILGTGGNGYTF.

The chain uses TRBV7-8 and TRBJ1-1; the D gene is possibly TRBD1 (6 bases). From germline, CDR1 is SGHVS and CDR2 FQNEAQ. CDR3 length: 15 residues. Trimming cost V 4 bases and J 8 bases, with 20 bases left between them. For the CDR3, the DNA is TGTGCCAGCAGCTACCGAACAGGGATGGTTTCAGAAGCTTTCTTT. As protein: CASSYRTGMVSEAFF.

CDR3 loop: CSVSTGQGLKGGYTF. The DNA for the CDR3 is TGCAGCGTTTCCACGGGACAGGGTCTTAAGGGTGGCTACACCTTC. The V gene is TRBV29-1, the J gene TRBJ1-2; TRBD1 matches 9 bases. The V gene's germline CDR1 is SQVTM and CDR2 ANQGSEA. The CDR3 covers 15 residues. Trimming took 5 bases from V and 7 from J; bases not matched to a gene: 14.

The chain carries TRBV5-1 and TRBJ1-1; D possibly corresponds to TRBD1 (5 bases). CDR3 length: 13 amino acids. V was trimmed by 2 bases and J by 8 bases, leaving 13 bases between them. CDR1 is SGHRS and CDR2 is YFSETQ in the germline V gene. The CDR3 protein is CASSFWRDREAFF. As DNA, the CDR3 is TGCGCCAGCAGCTTCTGGCGTGACAGAGAAGCTTTCTTT.

Only one count was recorded for this clone. The chain joins TRBV9 to TRBJ2-3; 8 nucleotides agree with TRBD2. CDR3 size: 20 residues. Losses at the gene ends were 0 bases for V and 2 bases for J; bases not matched to a gene: 17. Germline V gene sequence: CDR1 SGDLS, CDR2 YYNGEE. This CDR3 reads CASSVAASFRSGVSTDTQYF. The CDR3 DNA sequence: TGTGCCAGCAGCGTAGCGGCCTCCTTTCGTAGCGGGGTCTCCACAGATACGCAGTATTTT. Together with reference TRBV9 and TRBJ2-3, the CDR3 gives the full variable domain: DSGVTQTPKHLITATGQRVTLRCSPRSGDLSVYWYQQSLDQGLQFLIQYYNGEERAKGNILERFSAQQFPDLHSELNLSSLELGDSALYFCASSVAASFRSGVSTDTQYFGPGTRLTVL.